These 30 T cell receptor beta chains originate from one sample sequenced in a study of T cell responses to AZD1222 COVID-19 vaccine. Only in-frame clones appear in the TCRdb table, and some are missing; sequencing was by immunoSEQ multiplex PCR. The data contain roughly 160,000 clones, roughly 90% of them seen just once; the ten biggest clones take up about 4.5%. This specimen consisted of peripheral blood, obtained 28 days after the second AZD1222 dose. The receptors were gathered from an adult who received the AZD1222 COVID-19 vaccine.

The chain is built from TRBV19 and TRBJ1-5, with a tentative D call TRBD1 (5 bases). Germline-derived CDR1 and CDR2 are LNHDA and SQIVND (reference sequence). V lost 6 bases to trimming and J lost 3 bases, with 12 bases between them. The CDR3 spans 14 residues. As DNA, the CDR3 is TGTGCCAGTAGGGACCGACAGAACAATCAGCCCCAGCATTTT. Amino acid sequence: CASRDRQNNQPQHF. Full variable domain (missing parts from reference TRBV19 and TRBJ1-5): DGGITQSPKYLFRKEGQNVTLSCEQNLNHDAMYWYRQDPGQGLRLIYYSQIVNDFQKGDIAEGYSVSREKKESFPLTVTSAQKNPTAFYLCASRDRQNNQPQHFGDGTRLSIL.

CDR3 loop: CASSFTYQETQYF. The CDR3, as DNA: TGTGCCAGCAGCTTCACGTACCAAGAGACCCAGTACTTC. This rearrangement joins TRBV11-2 to TRBJ2-5; D remains unclear. Trimming left V 3 bases short and J 0 bases short, with 5 bases between. Germline-derived CDR1 and CDR2 are SGHAT and FQNNGV. The CDR3 has 13 residues.

The chain combines TRBV5-8 with TRBJ1-5; D is possibly TRBD1 (5 bases). The CDR3 is made up of 16 amino acids. V lost 6 bases and J 2 bases, leaving 18 bases between the germline ends. Per the germline V gene, CDR1 is SGHTS and CDR2 is YDEGEE. The CDR3 region has the DNA TGTGCCAGCAACTACTGGGGCTTTAGGGGCAATCAGCCCCAGCATTTT. This gives the protein CASNYWGFRGNQPQHF.

The chain links TRBV4-3 to TRBJ1-2, with a possible D match to TRBD1 (5 bases). Between the trimmed V and J ends, which lost 4 bases and 6 bases, there was a span of 18 bases. Germline loops: CDR1 LGHNA, CDR2 YSLEER. This CDR3 has 15 amino acids. The CDR3 coding sequence is TGCGCCAGCAGCCTCAGAGATGGGGGGAAGAATGGCTACACCTTC. Protein sequence: CASSLRDGGKNGYTF.

The chain is built from TRBV2 and TRBJ1-1; TRBD1 is a possible D gene (5 bases). CDR1 and CDR2 (germline): SNHLY, FYNNEI. The CDR3 extends over 14 amino acids. V was pared by 5 bases and J by 4 bases, with 14 bases between. CDR3 in amino acids: CASSLSTEPTEAFF. CDR3 nucleotide sequence: TGTGCCAGCAGTTTGTCGACAGAGCCCACTGAAGCTTTCTTT.

The V and J genes are TRBV5-6 and TRBJ2-7; tentatively, D is TRBD1 or TRBD2 (5 bases each). Germline V CDR1 and CDR2: SGHDT, YYEEEE. This CDR3 region has 13 residues. Trimming removed 4 bases at V and 3 bases at J, with 11 bases between. CDR3 nucleotide sequence: TGTGCCAGCAGCCCGGGACGAAACTACGAGCAGTACTTC. Protein: CASSPGRNYEQYF.

The sample holds one count of this clone. The chain carries TRBV6-5 and TRBJ1-1; the D is unclear. Looked up from germline, CDR1 is MNHEY and CDR2 is SVGAGI. With 2 bases removed from V and 0 bases from J, the gap between germline ends came to 4 bases. The CDR3 is made up of 13 amino acids. CDR3 amino acids: CASSYNLNTEAFF. For the CDR3, the DNA is TGTGCCAGCAGTTACAACTTGAACACTGAAGCTTTCTTT.

This rearrangement joins TRBV7-2 to TRBJ2-3; the match to TRBD2 covers 8 bases. The CDR3 loop spans 20 amino acids. From germline, CDR1 is SGHTA and CDR2 FQGNSA. With V trimmed by 0 bases and J by 1 base, 15 bases remained unmatched. The DNA of the CDR3 is TGTGCCAGCAGCTTAGCGGGGCGGGGGGCTGGTTATTCCCGCACAGATACGCAGTATTTT. Its translation: CASSLAGRGAGYSRTDTQYF. Based on the CDR3 plus reference TRBV7-2 and TRBJ2-3, the full variable domain is GAGVSQSPSNKVTEKGKDVELRCDPISGHTALYWYRQSLGQGLEFLIYFQGNSAPDKSGLPSDRFSAERTGGSVSTLTIQRTQQEDSAVYLCASSLAGRGAGYSRTDTQYFGPGTRLTVL.

The chain links TRBV19 to TRBJ1-1; D gene unclear. Deletions cut 3 bases from V and 4 bases from J, with 12 bases between. The CDR3 is made up of 14 amino acids. Per germline, CDR1 LNHDA and CDR2 SQIVND (reference sequence). CDR3 DNA sequence: TGTGCCAGTAGTATCCGAGGTCTTGCCACTGAAGCTTTCTTT. Translation gives CASSIRGLATEAFF.

This chain joins TRBV3-1 (or the pseudogene TRBV3-2) and TRBJ2-7, with D hard to call. This CDR3 region has 12 residues. Trimming took 3 bases from V and 3 from J, leaving 6 bases between them. Per germline, CDR1 LGHDT and CDR2 YNNKEL (reference sequence). In DNA form, the CDR3 reads TGTGCCAGCAGCCAGGCCATCTACGAGCAGTACTTC. It codes for CASSQAIYEQYF.

V is TRBV4-1 and J is TRBJ2-1, with a possible D match to TRBD2 (6 bases). This CDR3 region has 15 residues. Germline V gene lookup returns CDR1 MGHRA and CDR2 YSYEKL. Trimming removed 4 bases from V and 5 bases from J, with 15 bases in between. The CDR3 coding sequence is TGCGCCAGCAGCCTCTCCTTCGGGGGAGACAATGAGCAGTTCTTC. This sequence encodes CASSLSFGGDNEQFF.

This chain's CDR3 is CASSQRASPGYGYTF. The CDR3 coding sequence is TGCGCCAGCAGCCAACGGGCCTCACCCGGGTATGGCTACACCTTC. The chain uses TRBV4-1 and TRBJ1-2; D not resolved. The germline gives CDR1 MGHRA, CDR2 YSYEKL. V lost 2 bases to trimming and J lost 5 bases, with 15 bases between them. There are 15 residues in the CDR3.

V and J are TRBV3-1 (or the pseudogene TRBV3-2) and TRBJ2-7, with TRBD2 matching 7 bases. Germline V gene sequence: CDR1 LGHDT, CDR2 YNNKEL (reference sequence). This CDR3 contains 16 residues. V was clipped by 7 bases and J by 5 bases; unmatched bases: 17. CDR3 protein: CASTTGGSPWSNEQYF. The CDR3 bases are TGTGCCAGCACCACGGGAGGCTCTCCTTGGTCCAACGAGCAGTACTTC.

The chain joins TRBV30 to TRBJ1-1; weak D call: TRBD1 (5 bases). Germline CDR1 GTSNPN, CDR2 SVGIG (reference sequence). CDR3 size: 13 residues. The V end was cut by 4 bases, the J end by 3 bases, with 12 bases between. This chain's CDR3 is CAWKFGGYTEAFF. CDR3 bases: TGTGCCTGGAAATTCGGGGGATACACTGAAGCTTTCTTT.

The V call is TRBV5-1, the J call TRBJ2-7; D ambiguous. V lost 1 base to trimming and J lost 2 bases, with 4 bases between them. This CDR3 comprises 12 residues. Germline V gene data show CDR1 as SGHRS and CDR2 as YFSETQ. CDR3: CASSLRPYEQYF. CDR3 in DNA: TGCGCCAGCAGCTTGAGGCCCTACGAGCAGTACTTC.

V usage is TRBV9 and J usage is TRBJ1-2; perhaps TRBD1 as D (6 bases). V was cut by 0 bases and J by 4 bases, with 13 bases left in between. The CDR3 covers 15 residues. Germline CDR1 reads SGDLS; CDR2 reads YYNGEE. The CDR3 region is CASSVAQSGVYGYTF. The CDR3, as DNA: TGTGCCAGCAGCGTAGCTCAATCAGGGGTCTATGGCTACACCTTC. The whole variable domain, remainder taken from reference TRBV9 and TRBJ1-2, is DSGVTQTPKHLITATGQRVTLRCSPRSGDLSVYWYQQSLDQGLQFLIQYYNGEERAKGNILERFSAQQFPDLHSELNLSSLELGDSALYFCASSVAQSGVYGYTFGSGTRLTVV.

The V call is TRBV30, the J call TRBJ1-6; D unclear. This CDR3 has 15 amino acids. Trimming stripped 1 base from V and 8 bases from J, with 15 bases between. CDR1 and CDR2 (germline): GTSNPN, SVGIG (reference sequence). CDR3 amino acids: CAWSGLQPGYSPLHF. DNA for the CDR3: TGTGCCTGGAGTGGGTTGCAGCCTGGGTATTCACCCCTCCACTTT.

The DNA of the CDR3 is TGTGCCAGCAGCCCCTGGTTACTTACGGCTTTCTTT. It encodes CASSPWLLTAFF. The V gene is TRBV7-9, the J gene TRBJ1-1; D is unclear. The CDR3 is 12 amino acids. The V and J ends lost 5 bases and 11 bases respectively, with 15 bases between them. From germline, CDR1 is SEHNR and CDR2 FQNEAQ (reference sequence).

This chain joins TRBV18 and TRBJ2-2; 7 bases are a match to TRBD2. This CDR3 spans 17 amino acids. In germline, CDR1 is KGHSH, CDR2 LQKENI. J gave up 3 bases and V 2 bases, and 9 bases lay outside the gene matches. DNA of the CDR3: TGTGCCAGCTCACCAATCCCCCTAGCGGATGACACCGGGGAGCTGTTTTTT. Its protein is CASSPIPLADDTGELFF.

Concerning this clone itself: This same CDR3 is encoded by further DNA sequences in the sample. DNA of the CDR3: TGTGCCAGCAGCCCAGGGACAGCCGAAGCTTTCTTT. As protein: CASSPGTAEAFF. The V gene is TRBV9, the J gene TRBJ1-1, with 7 bases aligning to TRBD1. Germline-derived CDR1 and CDR2 are SGDLS and YYNGEE. Trimming cost V 4 bases and J 8 bases; bases outside gene matches: 5. This CDR3 is built from 12 residues.

This clone was seen once. The chain is built from TRBV14 and TRBJ2-7; D not certain. Germline V gene data show CDR1 as SGHDN and CDR2 as FVKESK. The CDR3 runs to 16 residues. The V end was cut by 0 bases, the J end by 4 bases, with 16 bases between. The DNA of the CDR3 is TGTGCCAGCAGCCAAGAAGGCGGCCTTTATCTTTACGAGCAGTACTTC. Its translation: CASSQEGGLYLYEQYF.

This clone has just one count. V is TRBV18 and J is TRBJ2-2; D may be TRBD1 or TRBD2 (5 bases each). The V and J ends lost 0 bases and 1 base respectively, with 6 bases between them. The CDR3 runs 15 residues. Germline loops: CDR1 KGHSH, CDR2 LQKENI. For the CDR3, the DNA is TGTGCCAGCTCACCACCGGGACGGAACACCGGGGAGCTGTTTTTT. It codes for CASSPPGRNTGELFF.

This rearrangement joins TRBV4-2 to TRBJ1-4, with TRBD1 identical over 7 bases. The length of the CDR3 is 14 residues. The germline V gene encodes CDR1 LGHNA and CDR2 YNFKEQ. After removal of 3 bases from V and 6 bases from J, the junction contained 4 bases not matched to a gene. In DNA form, the CDR3 reads TGTGCCAGCAGCCAGGACAGGAGGGATGAAAAACTGTTTTTT. Translation: CASSQDRRDEKLFF.

This chain links TRBV6-5 with TRBJ1-2; D call uncertain. Looked up from germline, CDR1 is MNHEY and CDR2 is SVGAGI. The CDR3 runs 14 residues. V lost 8 bases and J 4 bases, leaving 17 bases between the germline ends. This CDR3 reads CASSPSESPYGYTF. In DNA, the CDR3 is TGTGCCAGCTCCCCATCCGAGAGTCCCTATGGCTACACCTTC.

The rearrangement uses TRBV2 and TRBJ2-1; TRBD2 might be the D (5 bases). The ends were cut back, 7 bases at V and 2 bases at J, with 15 bases in the middle. The CDR3 runs to 15 residues. The germline gives CDR1 SNHLY, CDR2 FYNNEI. The CDR3 spells CASKEALFAYNEQFF. CDR3 sequence (DNA): TGTGCCAGCAAGGAGGCACTGTTTGCCTACAATGAGCAGTTCTTC.

The genes are TRBV30 and TRBJ2-5, with 10 bases that match TRBD1. The V gene end was trimmed by 4 bases and the J gene end by 5 bases; junction bases not matched to a gene: 10. Germline loops: CDR1 GTSNPN, CDR2 SVGIG (reference sequence). The CDR3 covers 15 residues. DNA of the CDR3: TGTGCCTGGAACCGTGGGACAGGGGTAAGGGAGACCCAGTACTTC. It is translated as CAWNRGTGVRETQYF.

This chain links TRBV5-1 with TRBJ1-5, with unresolved D. Trimming shortened V by 4 bases and J by 2 bases, and 16 bases separated the two germline ends. The germline V gene encodes CDR1 SGHRS and CDR2 YFSETQ. The CDR3 is made up of 16 amino acids. CDR3: CASSPDLGLGNQPQHF. Here the CDR3 DNA reads TGCGCCAGCAGCCCGGACCTAGGTTTGGGCAATCAGCCCCAGCATTTT.

The chain employs TRBV7-2 and TRBJ2-1; D uncertain. Germline CDR1 reads SGHTA; CDR2 reads FQGNSA. The germline V and J ends were trimmed by 1 base and 2 bases, with 9 bases remaining between them. CDR3 length: 15 residues. CDR3 residues: CASSLGPGAYNEQFF. The DNA for the CDR3 is TGTGCCAGCAGCTTAGGTCCCGGAGCCTACAATGAGCAGTTCTTC.

This chain joins TRBV7-9 and TRBJ2-3; maybe TRBD2 (6 bases). The germline V gene has CDR1 SEHNR and CDR2 FQNEAQ (reference sequence). The CDR3 spans 13 residues. Trimming left V 7 bases short and J 5 bases short, with 13 bases between. CDR3 sequence (DNA): TGTGCCAGCAAGCGGGCCGAGGGAGATACGCAGTATTTT. As protein: CASKRAEGDTQYF.

The chain recombines TRBV6-1 with TRBJ2-3, with D tentatively TRBD2 (6 bases). The CDR3 has 16 residues. The V and J ends lost 2 bases and 1 base respectively, with 13 bases between them. Germline V CDR1 and CDR2: MNHNS, SASEGT. CDR3 protein: CASSEFLKRGTDTQYF. The CDR3 coding sequence is TGTGCCAGCAGTGAATTTCTGAAGCGGGGCACAGATACGCAGTATTTT.